This T cell receptor beta chain originates from a study of shared clonotypes between healthy human individuals. Naive-designated CD8 cells lacked CD45RO, were positively enriched for CCR7, and omitted terminally differentiated effector memory CD45RA+ cells. Donors, healthy HIV-negative adults, lacked recent acute infections or vaccinations. Germline V gene sequence: CDR1 SEHNR, CDR2 FQNEAQ (reference sequence). Trimming took 5 bases from V and 8 from J, leaving 18 bases between them. The CDR3 is 15 amino acids. Points from the study as a whole: Sequencing depth was expected to affect clonotype sharing among donors.

On this clone: Its antigen remains unidentified.

Samples underwent the assay at deep level. The table came from immunoSEQ multiplex PCR; TCRdb's copy has only in-frame clones and leaves some out. The sample lists roughly 2,000,000 clones; about 95% were seen once. The material sequenced was naive CD8+ T cells sorted from blood. This chain uses TRBV7-9 with TRBJ1-4, with D possibly TRBD1 on 5 matching bases. This receptor was identified in a man younger than 35 in good health. CDR3 residues: CASSPRDSEMEKLFF. The CDR3 coding sequence is TGTGCCAGCAGCCCACGGGACTCCGAGATGGAAAAACTGTTTTTT.